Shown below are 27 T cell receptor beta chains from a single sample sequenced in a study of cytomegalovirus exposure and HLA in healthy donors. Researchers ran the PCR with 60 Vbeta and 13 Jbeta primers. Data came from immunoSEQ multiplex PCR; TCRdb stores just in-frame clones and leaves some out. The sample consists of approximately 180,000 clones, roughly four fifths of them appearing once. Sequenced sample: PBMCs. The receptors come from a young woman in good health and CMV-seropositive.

This chain's CDR3 is CASAGGGLFPEETQYF. CDR3 nucleotide sequence: TGTGCCAGCGCGGGGGGGGGCTTGTTCCCGGAAGAGACCCAGTACTTC. The V call is TRBV27, the J call TRBJ2-5; TRBD2 matches 9 bases. The CDR3 runs 16 residues. V gave up 8 bases and J gave up 3 bases; unmatched junction bases: 13. CDR1 and CDR2 from the germline V gene are MNHEY and SMNVEV (reference sequence).

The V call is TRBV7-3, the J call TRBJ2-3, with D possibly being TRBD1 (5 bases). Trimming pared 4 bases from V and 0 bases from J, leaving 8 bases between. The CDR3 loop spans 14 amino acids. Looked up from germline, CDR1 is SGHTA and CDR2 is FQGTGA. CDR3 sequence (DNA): TGTGCCAGCAGCTCGACAGCCAGCACAGATACGCAGTATTTT. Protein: CASSSTASTDTQYF.

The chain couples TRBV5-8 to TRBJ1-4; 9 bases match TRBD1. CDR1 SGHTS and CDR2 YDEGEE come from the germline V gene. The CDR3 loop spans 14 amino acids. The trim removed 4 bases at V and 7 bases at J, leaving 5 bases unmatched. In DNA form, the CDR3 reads TGTGCCAGCAGCCAGGGACAGGGAGGTGAAAAACTGTTTTTT. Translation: CASSQGQGGEKLFF.

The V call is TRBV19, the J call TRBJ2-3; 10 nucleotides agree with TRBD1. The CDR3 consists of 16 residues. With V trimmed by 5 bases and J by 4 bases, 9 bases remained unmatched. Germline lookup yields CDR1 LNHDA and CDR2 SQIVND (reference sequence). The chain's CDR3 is CASSLGQGEMADTQYF. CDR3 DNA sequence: TGTGCCAGTAGTCTCGGACAGGGGGAGATGGCAGATACGCAGTATTTT.

CDR3 residues: CASSLRGQNPNYGYTF. The DNA of the CDR3 is TGTGCCAGCAGCTTAAGGGGACAGAACCCTAACTATGGCTACACCTTC. The J gene is TRBJ1-2, the V gene TRBV7-8, with 7 bases lining up with TRBD1. The germline V gene encodes CDR1 SGHVS and CDR2 FQNEAQ. J lost 0 bases, V lost 2 bases, and 6 bases had no gene match. This CDR3 region has 16 residues.

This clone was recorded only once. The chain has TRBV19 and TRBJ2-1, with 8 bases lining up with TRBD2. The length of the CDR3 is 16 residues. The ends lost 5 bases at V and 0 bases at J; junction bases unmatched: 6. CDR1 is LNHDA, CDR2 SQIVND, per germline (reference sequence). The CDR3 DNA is TGTGCCAGTAGTTATCGGCGGGGGGTCTCCTACAATGAGCAGTTCTTC. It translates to CASSYRRGVSYNEQFF. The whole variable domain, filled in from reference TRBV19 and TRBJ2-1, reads DGGITQSPKYLFRKEGQNVTLSCEQNLNHDAMYWYRQDPGQGLRLIYYSQIVNDFQKGDIAEGYSVSREKKESFPLTVTSAQKNPTAFYLCASSYRRGVSYNEQFFGPGTRLTVL.

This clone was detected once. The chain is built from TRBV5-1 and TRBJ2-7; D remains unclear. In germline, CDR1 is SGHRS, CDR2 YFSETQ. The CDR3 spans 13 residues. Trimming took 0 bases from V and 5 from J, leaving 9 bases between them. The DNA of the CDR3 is TGCGCCAGCAGCTTGGAGGTCCAGGACGAGCAGTACTTC. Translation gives CASSLEVQDEQYF.

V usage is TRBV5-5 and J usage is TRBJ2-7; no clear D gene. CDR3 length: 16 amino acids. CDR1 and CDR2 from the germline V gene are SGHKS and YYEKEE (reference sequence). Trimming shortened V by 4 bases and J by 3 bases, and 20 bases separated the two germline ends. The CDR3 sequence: CASSADSASAYYEQYF. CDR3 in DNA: TGTGCCAGCAGCGCTGACTCGGCCAGCGCGTACTACGAGCAGTACTTC.

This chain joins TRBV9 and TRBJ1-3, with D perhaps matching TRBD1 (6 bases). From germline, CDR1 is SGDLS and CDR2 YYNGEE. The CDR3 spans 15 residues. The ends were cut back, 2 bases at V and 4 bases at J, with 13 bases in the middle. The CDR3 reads CASSVNRESGNTIYF. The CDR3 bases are TGTGCCAGCAGCGTCAACAGGGAGTCAGGAAACACCATATATTTT. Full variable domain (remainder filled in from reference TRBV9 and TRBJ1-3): DSGVTQTPKHLITATGQRVTLRCSPRSGDLSVYWYQQSLDQGLQFLIQYYNGEERAKGNILERFSAQQFPDLHSELNLSSLELGDSALYFCASSVNRESGNTIYFGEGSWLTVV.

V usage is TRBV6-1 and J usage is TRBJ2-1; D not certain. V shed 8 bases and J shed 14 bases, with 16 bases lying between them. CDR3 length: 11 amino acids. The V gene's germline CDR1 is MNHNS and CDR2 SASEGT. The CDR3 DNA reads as TGTGCCAGCTTAACATTAACCGAGGAGTTCTTC. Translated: CASLTLTEEFF.

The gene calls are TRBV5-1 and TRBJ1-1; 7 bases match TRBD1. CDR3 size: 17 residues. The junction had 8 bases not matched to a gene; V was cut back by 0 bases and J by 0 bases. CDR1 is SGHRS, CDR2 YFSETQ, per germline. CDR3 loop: CASSLALGGRVNTEAFF. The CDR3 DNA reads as TGCGCCAGCAGCTTGGCGTTAGGGGGCCGCGTGAACACTGAAGCTTTCTTT.

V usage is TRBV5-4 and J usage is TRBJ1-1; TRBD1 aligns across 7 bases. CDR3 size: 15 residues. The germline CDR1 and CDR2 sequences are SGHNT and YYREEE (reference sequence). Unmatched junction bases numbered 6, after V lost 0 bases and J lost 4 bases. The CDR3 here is CASSLDRGQGTEAFF. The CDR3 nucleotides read TGTGCCAGCAGCTTGGATAGGGGGCAGGGCACTGAAGCTTTCTTT.

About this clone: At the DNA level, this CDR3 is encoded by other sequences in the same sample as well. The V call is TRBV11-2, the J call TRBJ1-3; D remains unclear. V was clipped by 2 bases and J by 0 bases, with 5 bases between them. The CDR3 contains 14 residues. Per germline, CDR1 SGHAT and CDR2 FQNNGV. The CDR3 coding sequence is TGTGCCAGCAGCTTACTCAGCTCTGGAAACACCATATATTTT. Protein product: CASSLLSSGNTIYF.

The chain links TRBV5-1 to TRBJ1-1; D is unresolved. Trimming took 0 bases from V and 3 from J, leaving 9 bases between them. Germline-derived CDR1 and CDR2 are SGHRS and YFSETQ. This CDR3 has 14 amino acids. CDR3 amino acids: CASSLASIDTEAFF. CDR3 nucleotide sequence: TGCGCCAGCAGCTTGGCCTCTATAGACACTGAAGCTTTCTTT.

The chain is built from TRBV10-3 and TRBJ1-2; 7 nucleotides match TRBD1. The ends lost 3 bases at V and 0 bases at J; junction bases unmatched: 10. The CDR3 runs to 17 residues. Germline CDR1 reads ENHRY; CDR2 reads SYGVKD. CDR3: CAISETWDSQANYGYTF. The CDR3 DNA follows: TGTGCCATCAGTGAAACATGGGACAGCCAAGCTAACTATGGCTACACCTTC.

In nucleotides, the CDR3 is TGCGCCAGCAGCTTGACGGGGGGGCCGTACGAGCAGTACTTC. Translation: CASSLTGGPYEQYF. This chain connects TRBV5-1 to TRBJ2-5; 8 bases fit TRBD2. The J call is doubtful: the DNA matches TRBJ2-7 better. Germline CDR1 reads SGHRS; CDR2 reads YFSETQ. The CDR3 length is 14 residues.

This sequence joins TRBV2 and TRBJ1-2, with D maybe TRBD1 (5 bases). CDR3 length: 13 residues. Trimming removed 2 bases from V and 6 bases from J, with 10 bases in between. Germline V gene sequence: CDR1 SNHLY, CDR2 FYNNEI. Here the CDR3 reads CASSEQGSNGYTF. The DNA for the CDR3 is TGTGCCAGCAGTGAACAGGGATCGAATGGCTACACCTTC.

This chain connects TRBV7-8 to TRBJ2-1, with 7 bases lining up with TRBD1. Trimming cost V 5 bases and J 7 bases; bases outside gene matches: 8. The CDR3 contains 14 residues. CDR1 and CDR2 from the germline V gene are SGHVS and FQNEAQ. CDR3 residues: CASSPRDSLNEQFF. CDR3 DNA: TGTGCCAGCAGCCCCCGGGACAGCCTAAATGAGCAGTTCTTC.

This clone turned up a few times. The CDR3 loop reads CASSPGDRETQYF. As DNA, the CDR3 is TGTGCCAGTAGTCCAGGGGATCGGGAGACCCAGTACTTC. The chain links TRBV19 to TRBJ2-5; D possibly corresponds to TRBD1 (6 bases). Germline values: CDR1 LNHDA, CDR2 SQIVND (reference sequence). This CDR3 region has 13 residues. The V gene lost 5 bases and the J gene lost 5 bases, with 12 bases spanning the gap.

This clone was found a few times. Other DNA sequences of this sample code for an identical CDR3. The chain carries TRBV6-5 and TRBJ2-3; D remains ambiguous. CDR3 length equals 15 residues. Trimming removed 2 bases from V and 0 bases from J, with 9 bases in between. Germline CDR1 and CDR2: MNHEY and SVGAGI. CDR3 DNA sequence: TGTGCCAGCAGTTACGACTCGTCTAGCACAGATACGCAGTATTTT. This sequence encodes CASSYDSSSTDTQYF.

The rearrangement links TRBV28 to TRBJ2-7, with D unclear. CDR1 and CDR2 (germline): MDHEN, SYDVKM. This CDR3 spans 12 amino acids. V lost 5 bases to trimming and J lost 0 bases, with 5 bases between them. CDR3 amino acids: CASSINSYEQYF. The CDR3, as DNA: TGTGCCAGCAGTATTAACTCCTACGAGCAGTACTTC. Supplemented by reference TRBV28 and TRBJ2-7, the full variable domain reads DVKVTQSSRYLVKRTGEKVFLECVQDMDHENMFWYRQDPGLGLRLIYFSYDVKMKEKGDIPEGYSVSREKKERFSLILESASTNQTSMYLCASSINSYEQYFGPGTRLTVT.

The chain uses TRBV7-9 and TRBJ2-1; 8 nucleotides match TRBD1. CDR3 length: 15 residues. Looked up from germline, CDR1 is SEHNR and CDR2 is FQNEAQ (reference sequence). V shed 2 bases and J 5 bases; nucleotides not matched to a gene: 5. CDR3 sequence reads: CASSLRQGQDNEQFF. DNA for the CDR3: TGTGCCAGCAGCTTAAGACAGGGGCAGGACAATGAGCAGTTCTTC.

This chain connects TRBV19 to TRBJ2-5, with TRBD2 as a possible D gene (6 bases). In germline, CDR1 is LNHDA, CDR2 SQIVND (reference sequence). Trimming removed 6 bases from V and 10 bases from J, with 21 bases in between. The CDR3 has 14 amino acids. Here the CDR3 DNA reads TGTGCCAGTAGCCCGGGACTTGAAATCCAGATCCAGTACTTC. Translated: CASSPGLEIQIQYF.

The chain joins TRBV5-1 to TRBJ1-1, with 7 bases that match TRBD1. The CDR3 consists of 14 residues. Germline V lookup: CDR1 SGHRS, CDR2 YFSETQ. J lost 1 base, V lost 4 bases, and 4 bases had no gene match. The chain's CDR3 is CASSPQGGNTEAFF. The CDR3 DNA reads TGCGCCAGCAGCCCTCAGGGGGGGAACACTGAAGCTTTCTTT.

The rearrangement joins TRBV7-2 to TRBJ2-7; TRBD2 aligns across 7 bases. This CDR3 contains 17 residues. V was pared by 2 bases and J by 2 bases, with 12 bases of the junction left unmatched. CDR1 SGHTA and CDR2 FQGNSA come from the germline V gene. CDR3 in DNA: TGTGCCAGCAGCTTAAACCTCAAGCGGGGCAGCCCCTACGAGCAGTACTTC. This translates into CASSLNLKRGSPYEQYF.

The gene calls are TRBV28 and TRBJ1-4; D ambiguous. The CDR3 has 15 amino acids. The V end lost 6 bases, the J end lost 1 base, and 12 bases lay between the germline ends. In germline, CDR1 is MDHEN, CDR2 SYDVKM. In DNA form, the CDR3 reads TGTGCCAGCAGCTCAACGACAAGAACTAATGAAAAACTGTTTTTT. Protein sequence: CASSSTTRTNEKLFF. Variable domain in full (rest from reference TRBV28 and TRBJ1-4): DVKVTQSSRYLVKRTGEKVFLECVQDMDHENMFWYRQDPGLGLRLIYFSYDVKMKEKGDIPEGYSVSREKKERFSLILESASTNQTSMYLCASSSTTRTNEKLFFGSGTQLSVL.

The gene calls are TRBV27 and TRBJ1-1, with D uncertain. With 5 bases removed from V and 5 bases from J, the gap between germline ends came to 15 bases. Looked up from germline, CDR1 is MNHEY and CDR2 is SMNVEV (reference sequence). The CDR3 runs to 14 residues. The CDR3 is CASSPRLAGTEAFF. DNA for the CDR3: TGTGCCAGCAGTCCTAGATTAGCGGGGACTGAAGCTTTCTTT.